This entry features one T cell receptor (beta chain) sequence. What it recognizes is unknown. These data belong to a study of OX40 agonist ivuxolimab in advanced cancers. As for the study in general: The study reported partial responses in three patients: one hepatocellular carcinoma, two cutaneous melanoma.

CDR1 is SGHTA and CDR2 is FQGNSA in the germline V gene. Trimming left V 5 bases short and J 0 bases short, with 16 bases between. The CDR3 is made up of 16 amino acids. Broader study findings: Dosing at 0.1 to 3.0 mg/kg was accompanied by clonal expansion of CD4+ and CD8+ blood T cells by week 6. The authors also found low normalized T-cell clonal expansion in some nonresponders.

Drawing of blood for sampling happened at baseline, at cycle 4 day 1, and at cycle 7 day 1. Produced via immunoSEQ multiplex PCR; TCRdb's table is partial and in-frame only. The sample lists about 32,000 clones, roughly 87% occurring once. This TCR derives from an adult with an advanced solid tumor such as melanoma, head and neck, liver or kidney cancer. The V gene is TRBV7-2, the J gene TRBJ1-2, with D unclear. The sequences come from CD4+ or CD8+ T cells sorted from blood, collected in a trial of the OX40 agonist ivuxolimab. CDR3: CASSHPLEVANYGYTF. CDR3 DNA sequence: TGTGCCAGCAGCCACCCCCTCGAGGTAGCTAACTATGGCTACACCTTC.